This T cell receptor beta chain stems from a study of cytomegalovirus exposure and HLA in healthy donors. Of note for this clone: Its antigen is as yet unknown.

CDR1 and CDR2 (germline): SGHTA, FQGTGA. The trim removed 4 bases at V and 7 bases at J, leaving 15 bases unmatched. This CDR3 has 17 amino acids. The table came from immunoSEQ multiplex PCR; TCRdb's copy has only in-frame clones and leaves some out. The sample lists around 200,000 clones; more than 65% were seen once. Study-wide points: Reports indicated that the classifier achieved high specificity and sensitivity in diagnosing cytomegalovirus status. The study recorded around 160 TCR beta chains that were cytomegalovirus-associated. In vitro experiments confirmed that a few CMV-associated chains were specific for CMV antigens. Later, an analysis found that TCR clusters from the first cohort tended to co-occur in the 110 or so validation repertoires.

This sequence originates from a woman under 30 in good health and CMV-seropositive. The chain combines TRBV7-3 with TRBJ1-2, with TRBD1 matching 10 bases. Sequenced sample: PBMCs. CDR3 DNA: TGTGCCAGCAGCTCGGAAATCCCTGACAGGGGGCTGAGTGGCTACACCTTC. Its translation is CASSSEIPDRGLSGYTF. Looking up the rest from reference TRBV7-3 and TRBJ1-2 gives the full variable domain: GAGVSQTPSNKVTEKGKYVELRCDPISGHTALYWYRQSLGQGPEFLIYFQGTGAADDSGLPNDRFFAVRPEGSVSTLKIQRTERGDSAVYLCASSSEIPDRGLSGYTFGSGTRLTVV.